This paragraph covers one T cell receptor (beta chain) sequence. The participants were between about 18 and 100 years old and came from some 23 US areas. Participant reports of clinical history set cohort assignment. Data came from immunoSEQ multiplex PCR; TCRdb stores just in-frame clones and leaves some out. The table lists about 250,000 clones, roughly 85% of them singletons. The sample belongs to a study of blood T cell repertoires in COVID-19. This TCR was sampled from a woman aged 50 to 60 with acute COVID-19. The sequenced material came from PBMCs or T cells enriched from blood (not recorded which).

CDR3 sequence: CASSLGRNTEAFF. In nucleotides, the CDR3 is TGTGCCAGCAGCTTAGGGAGGAACACTGAAGCTTTCTTT. The rearrangement joins TRBV7-9 to TRBJ1-1, with D hard to call. Trimming shortened V by 1 base and J by 1 base, and 4 bases separated the two germline ends. Germline CDR1 is SEHNR and CDR2 is FQNEAQ (reference sequence). The CDR3 has 13 amino acids. The full variable domain, completed using reference TRBV7-9 and TRBJ1-1, is DTGVSQNPRHKITKRGQNVTFRCDPISEHNRLYWYRQTLGQGPEFLTYFQNEAQLEKSRLLSDRFSAERPKGSFSTLEIQRTEQGDSAMYLCASSLGRNTEAFFGQGTRLTVV.